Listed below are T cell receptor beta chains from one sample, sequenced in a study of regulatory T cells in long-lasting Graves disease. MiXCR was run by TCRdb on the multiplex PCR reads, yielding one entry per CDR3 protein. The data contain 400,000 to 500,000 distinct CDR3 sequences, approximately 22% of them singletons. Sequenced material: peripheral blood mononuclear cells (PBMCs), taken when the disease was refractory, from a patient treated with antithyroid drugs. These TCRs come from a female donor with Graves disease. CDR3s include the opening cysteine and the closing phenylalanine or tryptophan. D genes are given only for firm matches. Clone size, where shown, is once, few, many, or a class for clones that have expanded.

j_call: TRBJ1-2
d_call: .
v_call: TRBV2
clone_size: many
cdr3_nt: TGTGCCAGCAGAGTGTGGGCTTATGGCTACACCTTC
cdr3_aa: CASRVWAYGYTF

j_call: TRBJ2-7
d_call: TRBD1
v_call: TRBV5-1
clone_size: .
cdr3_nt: TGCGCCAGCAGCTTGGATACAGGGGTGTACGAGCAGTACTTC
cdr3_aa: CASSLDTGVYEQYF

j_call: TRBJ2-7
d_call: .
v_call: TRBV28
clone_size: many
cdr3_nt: TGTGCCAGCAGTTTTAATTTCCTAGCGCAATCCTACGAGCAGTACTTC
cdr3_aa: CASSFNFLAQSYEQYF

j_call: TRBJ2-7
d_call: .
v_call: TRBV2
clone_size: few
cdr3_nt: TGTGCCAGCAGGGTGAGTTTCCACGAGCAGTACTTC
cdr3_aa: CASRVSFHEQYF

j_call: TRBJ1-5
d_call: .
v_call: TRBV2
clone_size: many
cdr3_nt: TGTGCCAGCAGTGAAGAACAGAACAATCAGCCCCAGCATTTT
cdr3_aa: CASSEEQNNQPQHF

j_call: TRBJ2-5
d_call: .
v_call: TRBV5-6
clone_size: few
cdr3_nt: TGTGCCAGCAGCTACGACAGATTCCAAGAGACCCAGTACTTC
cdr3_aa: CASSYDRFQETQYF

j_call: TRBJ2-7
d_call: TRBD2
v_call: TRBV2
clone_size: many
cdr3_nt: TGTGCCAGCAGTGATCCGAGACTAGCAGCCGAGCAGTACTTC
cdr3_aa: CASSDPRLAAEQYF

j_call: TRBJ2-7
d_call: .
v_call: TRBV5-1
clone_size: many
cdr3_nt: TGCGCCAGCAGCACGGACGGCTCCTACGAGCAGTACTTC
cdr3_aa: CASSTDGSYEQYF

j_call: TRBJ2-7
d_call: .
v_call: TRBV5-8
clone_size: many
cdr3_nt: TGTGCCAGCAGCTTGGGAGGGTGGCGGGACTACGAGCAGTACTTC
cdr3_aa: CASSLGGWRDYEQYF

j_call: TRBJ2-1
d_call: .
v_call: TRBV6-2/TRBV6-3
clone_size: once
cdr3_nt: TGTGCCAGCACCCGGTTCAATGAGCAGTTCTTC
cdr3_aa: CASTRFNEQFF

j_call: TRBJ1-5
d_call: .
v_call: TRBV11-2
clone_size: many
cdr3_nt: TGTGCCAGCAGCTTAGGAATGTATCAGCCCCAGCATTTT
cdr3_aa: CASSLGMYQPQHF

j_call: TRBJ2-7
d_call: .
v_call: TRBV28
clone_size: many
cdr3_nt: TGTGCCAGCAGTGCTGCCGGGACGGGGAAAACCTACGAGCAGTACTTC
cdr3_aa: CASSAAGTGKTYEQYF

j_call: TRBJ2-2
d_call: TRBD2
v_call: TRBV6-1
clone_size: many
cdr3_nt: TGTGCCAGCATGATACTAGCGAGGACCGGGGAGCTGTTTTTT
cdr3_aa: CASMILARTGELFF

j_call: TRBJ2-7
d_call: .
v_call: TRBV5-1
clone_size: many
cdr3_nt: TGTGCCAGCAGCTTCGGCAGCCCCTACTACGAGCAGTACTTC
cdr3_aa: CASSFGSPYYEQYF

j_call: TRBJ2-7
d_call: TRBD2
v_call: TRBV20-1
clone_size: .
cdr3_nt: TGCAGTGCTACCTTGGGGGGGAGACCCTACGAGCAGTACTTC
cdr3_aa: CSATLGGRPYEQYF

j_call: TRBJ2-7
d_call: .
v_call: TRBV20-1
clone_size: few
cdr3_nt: TGCAGTGCTATTAAAACCGGGACGGTCTCCTACGAGCAGTACTTC
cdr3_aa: CSAIKTGTVSYEQYF

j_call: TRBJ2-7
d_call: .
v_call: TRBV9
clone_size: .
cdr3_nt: TGTGCCAGCAGCCCCGATGTGGGGGAGCAGTACTTC
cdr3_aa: CASSPDVGEQYF

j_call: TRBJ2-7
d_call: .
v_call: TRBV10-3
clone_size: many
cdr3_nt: TGTGCCGCTTGGGCGGGGGCTGGCTACGAGCAGTACTTC
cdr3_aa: CAAWAGAGYEQYF

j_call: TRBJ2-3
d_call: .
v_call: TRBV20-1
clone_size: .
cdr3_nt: TGCAGTGCTAGAGCAGGGTCGAGCACAGATACGCAGTATTTT
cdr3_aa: CSARAGSSTDTQYF

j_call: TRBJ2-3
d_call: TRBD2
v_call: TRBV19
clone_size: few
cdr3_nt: TGTGCCAGTAGTACTCGGACTAGCGGGTTTCTCACAGATACGCAGTATTTT
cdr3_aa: CASSTRTSGFLTDTQYF

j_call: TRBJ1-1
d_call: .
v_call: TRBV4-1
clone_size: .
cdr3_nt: TGCGCCAGCAGCCAAGGCCGACAGGAAAACACTGAAGCTTTCTTT
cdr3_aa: CASSQGRQENTEAFF

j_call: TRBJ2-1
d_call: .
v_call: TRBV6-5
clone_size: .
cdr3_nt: TGTGCCAGCAGTTCGAACGTGAGGTATCAGCATGAGCAGTTCTTC
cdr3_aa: CASSSNVRYQHEQFF

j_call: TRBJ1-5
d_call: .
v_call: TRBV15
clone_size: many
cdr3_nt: TGTGCCACCAGCAGTGGAGGACAGCCCCAGCATTTT
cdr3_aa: CATSSGGQPQHF

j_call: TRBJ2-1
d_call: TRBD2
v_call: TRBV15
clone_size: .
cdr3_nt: TGTGCCACCAGCAGAGGACTAGCAGTCGAGCAGTTCTTC
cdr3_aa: CATSRGLAVEQFF

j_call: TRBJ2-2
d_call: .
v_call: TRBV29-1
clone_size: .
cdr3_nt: TGCAGCGTTGACGGGAGCATGGACGGGGAGCTGTTTTTT
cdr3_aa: CSVDGSMDGELFF

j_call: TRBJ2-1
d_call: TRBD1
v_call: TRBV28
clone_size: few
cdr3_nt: TGTGCCAGCAGTTTACTCCAGACAGGGGCCTACAATGAGCAGTTCTTC
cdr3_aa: CASSLLQTGAYNEQFF

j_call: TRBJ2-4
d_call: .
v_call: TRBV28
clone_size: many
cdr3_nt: TGTGCCAGCAGTTTAATGGGAGTTGGGGCAGGGACCATTCAGTACTTC
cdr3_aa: CASSLMGVGAGTIQYF

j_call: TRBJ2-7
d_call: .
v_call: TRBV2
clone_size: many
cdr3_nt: TGTGCCAGCAGTGAAAGGGCGGAGACCTACGAGCAGTACTTC
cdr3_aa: CASSERAETYEQYF

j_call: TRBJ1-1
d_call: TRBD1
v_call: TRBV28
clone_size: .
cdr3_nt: TGTGCCAGCAGAATTACAGGGGGCACTGAAGCTTTCTTT
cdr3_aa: CASRITGGTEAFF

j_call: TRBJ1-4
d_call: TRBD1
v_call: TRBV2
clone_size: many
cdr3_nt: TGTGCCAGCAGCGCCCAGGGGGCCACTAATGAAAAACTGTTTTTT
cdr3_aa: CASSAQGATNEKLFF

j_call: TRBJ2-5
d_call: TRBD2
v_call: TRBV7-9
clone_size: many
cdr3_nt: TGTGCCAGCAGCTTTGTATCGGGAGGGACAGAGACCCAGTACTTC
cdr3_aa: CASSFVSGGTETQYF

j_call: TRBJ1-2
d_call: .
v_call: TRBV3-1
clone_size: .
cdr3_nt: TGTGCCAGCACCCCCAATCTAGCGGCTAACTATGGCTACACCTTC
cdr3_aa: CASTPNLAANYGYTF

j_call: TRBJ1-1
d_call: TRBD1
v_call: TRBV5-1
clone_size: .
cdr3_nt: TGCGCCAGCAGCACGGGACAGCAGAACACTGAAGCTTTCTTT
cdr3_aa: CASSTGQQNTEAFF

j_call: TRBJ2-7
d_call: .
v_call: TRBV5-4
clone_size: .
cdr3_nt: TGTGCCAGCAGTCCTTGGGGGCCCTACGAGCAGTACTTC
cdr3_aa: CASSPWGPYEQYF

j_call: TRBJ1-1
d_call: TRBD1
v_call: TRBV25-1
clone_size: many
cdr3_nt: TGTGCCAGCAGGGAGACAGGGGTGATGAACACTGAAGCTTTCTTT
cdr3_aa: CASRETGVMNTEAFF

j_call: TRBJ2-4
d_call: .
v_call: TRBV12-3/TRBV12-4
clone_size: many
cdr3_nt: TGTGCCAGCCGCCCGGAGGACGGAGATCTAGCCAAAAACATTCAGTACTTC
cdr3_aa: CASRPEDGDLAKNIQYF

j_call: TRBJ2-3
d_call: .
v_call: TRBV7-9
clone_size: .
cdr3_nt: TGTGCCAGCAGCTTAGGGGGGGCTGAGTCAGATACGCAGTATTTT
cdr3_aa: CASSLGGAESDTQYF

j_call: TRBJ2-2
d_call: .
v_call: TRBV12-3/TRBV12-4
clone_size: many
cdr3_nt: TGTGCCAGCAGCTTCAATGAAGGGGAGCTGTTTTTT
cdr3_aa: CASSFNEGELFF

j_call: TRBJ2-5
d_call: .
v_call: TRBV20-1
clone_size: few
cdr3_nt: TGCAGTGCTCCCCCCGGGGGATCCCAAGAGACCCAGTACTTC
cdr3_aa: CSAPPGGSQETQYF

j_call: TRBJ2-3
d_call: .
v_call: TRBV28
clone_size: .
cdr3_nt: TGTGCCAGCAGCCAGGGTTATCGCACAGATACGCAGTATTTT
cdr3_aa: CASSQGYRTDTQYF

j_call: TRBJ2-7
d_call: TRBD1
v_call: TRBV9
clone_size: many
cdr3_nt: TGTGCCAGCAGCGTAGACACAGGGGCAAACTACGAGCAGTACTTC
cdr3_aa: CASSVDTGANYEQYF

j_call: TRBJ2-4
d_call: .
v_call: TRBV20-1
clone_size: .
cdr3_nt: TGCAGTGCTAGTCAGGACACCAAAAACATTCAGTACTTC
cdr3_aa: CSASQDTKNIQYF

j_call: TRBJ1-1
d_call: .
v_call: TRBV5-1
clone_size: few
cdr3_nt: TGCGCCAGCAGCTTGGCCTTCCCCGGGGGGAACACTGAAGCTTTCTTT
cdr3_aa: CASSLAFPGGNTEAFF

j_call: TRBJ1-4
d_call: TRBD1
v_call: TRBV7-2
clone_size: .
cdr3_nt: TGTGCCAGCAGCTTAGGAACAGGGGCCCAAAAACTGTTTTTT
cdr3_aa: CASSLGTGAQKLFF

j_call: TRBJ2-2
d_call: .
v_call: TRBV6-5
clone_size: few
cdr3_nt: TGTGCCAGCAGTTATGGTGGGGGAAACACCGGGGAGCTGTTTTTT
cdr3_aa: CASSYGGGNTGELFF

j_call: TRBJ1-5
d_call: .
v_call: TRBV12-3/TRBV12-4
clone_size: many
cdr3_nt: TGTGCCAGCAGTTTCGGTTTCTGGCAGGAGGGAAGGGTCAATCAGCCCCAGCATTTT
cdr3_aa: CASSFGFWQEGRVNQPQHF

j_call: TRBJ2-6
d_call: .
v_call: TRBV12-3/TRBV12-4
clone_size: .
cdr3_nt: TGTGCCGGCAGTTTAGTCCGGGCTCCTGGGGCCAACGTCCTGACTTTC
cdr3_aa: CAGSLVRAPGANVLTF

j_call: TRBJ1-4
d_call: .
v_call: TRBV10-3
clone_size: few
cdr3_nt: TGTGCCATCAGTGACGAGGCAGGGAGTAATGAAAAACTGTTTTTT
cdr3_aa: CAISDEAGSNEKLFF

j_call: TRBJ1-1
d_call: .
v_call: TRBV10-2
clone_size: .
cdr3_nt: TGCGCCAGCAAATTGCTGGGCTTTGAAGCTTTCTTT
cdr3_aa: CASKLLGFEAFF

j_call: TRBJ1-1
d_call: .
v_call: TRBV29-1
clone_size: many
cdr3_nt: TGCAGCGTTGTCAAGGTCGAGAACACTGAAGCTTTCTTT
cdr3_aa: CSVVKVENTEAFF

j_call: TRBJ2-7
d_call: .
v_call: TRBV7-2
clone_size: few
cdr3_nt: TGTGCCAGCAGCCAACCGACAGTCTACGAGCAGTACTTC
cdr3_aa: CASSQPTVYEQYF

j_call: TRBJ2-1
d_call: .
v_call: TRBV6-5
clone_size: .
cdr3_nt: TGTGCCAGCAGTTACAGGGAATACAATGAGCAGTTCTTC
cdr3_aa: CASSYREYNEQFF

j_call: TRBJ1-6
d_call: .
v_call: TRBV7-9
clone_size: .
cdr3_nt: TGTGCCAGCAGCTTAGAACACAGAAATTCACCCCTCCACTTT
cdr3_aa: CASSLEHRNSPLHF

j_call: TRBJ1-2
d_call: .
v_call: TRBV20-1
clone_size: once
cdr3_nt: TGCAGTGCTAGAGAGGGTTCGACAGCCTATGGCTACACCTTC
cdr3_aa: CSAREGSTAYGYTF

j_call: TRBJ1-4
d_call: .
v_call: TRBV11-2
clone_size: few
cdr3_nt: TGTGCCAGCAGCTTTTCTCGGAGAGGCGAAAAACTGTTTTTT
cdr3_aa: CASSFSRRGEKLFF

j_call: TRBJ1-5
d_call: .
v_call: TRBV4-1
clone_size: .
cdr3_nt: TGCGCCAGCAGCCAAGGTGGGATGATTAATCAGCCCCAGCATTTT
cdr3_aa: CASSQGGMINQPQHF

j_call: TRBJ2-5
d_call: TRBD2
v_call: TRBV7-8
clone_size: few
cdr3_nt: TGTGCCAGCACCTTACGGGGACTAGCGGGAGTTAACTCCAAGGAGACCCAGTACTTC
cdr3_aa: CASTLRGLAGVNSKETQYF

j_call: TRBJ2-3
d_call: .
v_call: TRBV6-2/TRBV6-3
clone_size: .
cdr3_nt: TGTGCCAGCAGTTACCTTTTCCGGGATTTTACGCAGTATTTT
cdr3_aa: CASSYLFRDFTQYF